A selection of T cell receptor beta chains follows, all from one sample in a study of blood T cell repertoires in COVID-19. This table comes from immunoSEQ multiplex PCR, and its TCRdb copy is limited to in-frame clones, with some not included. The sample carries some 130,000 clones, roughly 90% recorded once. The sequenced sample consisted of peripheral blood. Receptors were obtained from a man in his sixties with COVID-19, enrolled during active disease. The CDR3 runs from the conserved cysteine through the conserved F or W. Each record gives: J gene, V gene, D gene, clone size, CDR3 DNA, CDR3 protein. A D gene is named only where the DNA matches it firmly. Not all rows give a size; the values are once, few, many and, for expanded clones, a class.

j_gene: TRBJ2-7; v_gene: TRBV19; d_gene: -; abundance: -; CDR3nt: TGTGCCAGTAGTATGGGGCAGGGTTACGAGCAGTACTTC; CDR3aa: CASSMGQGYEQYF
j_gene: TRBJ2-1; v_gene: TRBV11-3; d_gene: -; abundance: -; CDR3nt: TGTGCCAGCAGCTTAGGGGGGACGAGGGGGAATGAGCAGTTCTTC; CDR3aa: CASSLGGTRGNEQFF
j_gene: TRBJ2-1; v_gene: TRBV20-1; d_gene: TRBD2; abundance: -; CDR3nt: TGCAGTGCTAGTTCCTCTAGCGGCTATTACAATGAGCAGTTCTTC; CDR3aa: CSASSSSGYYNEQFF
j_gene: TRBJ2-1; v_gene: TRBV9; d_gene: TRBD1; abundance: -; CDR3nt: TGTGCCAGCAGCGTAGGAGCGACCGGGACAGATTCCTACAATGAGCAGTTCTTC; CDR3aa: CASSVGATGTDSYNEQFF
j_gene: TRBJ1-5; v_gene: TRBV12-3/TRBV12-4; d_gene: -; abundance: -; CDR3nt: TGTGCCAGCAGTTCTCAGGTTCGGCAGCCCCAGCATTTT; CDR3aa: CASSSQVRQPQHF
j_gene: TRBJ2-1; v_gene: TRBV6-4; d_gene: TRBD2; abundance: -; CDR3nt: TGTGCCAGCAGTGACTCGATAGCGGGCTCCTACAATGAGCAGTTCTTC; CDR3aa: CASSDSIAGSYNEQFF
j_gene: TRBJ2-3; v_gene: TRBV2; d_gene: TRBD2; abundance: -; CDR3nt: TGTGCCAGCAGTGAGTCTAGCGGGAGACGGGCAGATACGCAGTATTTT; CDR3aa: CASSESSGRRADTQYF
j_gene: TRBJ2-3; v_gene: TRBV4-2; d_gene: TRBD2; abundance: once; CDR3nt: TGTGCCAGCAGCCAGCCAAGACTAGCGGGAGGGCCCGGCGATACGCAGTATTTT; CDR3aa: CASSQPRLAGGPGDTQYF
j_gene: TRBJ2-5; v_gene: TRBV25-1; d_gene: TRBD2; abundance: -; CDR3nt: TGTGCCAGCAGTGGCACTAGCGGGAGGGGGGGAGAGACCCAGTACTTC; CDR3aa: CASSGTSGRGGETQYF
j_gene: TRBJ1-1; v_gene: TRBV27; d_gene: TRBD1; abundance: -; CDR3nt: TGTGCCAGCAGTTTGAACAGGGGTGGGGACACTGAAGCTTTCTTT; CDR3aa: CASSLNRGGDTEAFF
j_gene: TRBJ2-1; v_gene: TRBV5-1; d_gene: TRBD1; abundance: -; CDR3nt: TGCGCCAGCAGCTCCTCCGGGACAGGGACCGATGAGCAGTTCTTC; CDR3aa: CASSSSGTGTDEQFF
j_gene: TRBJ1-1; v_gene: TRBV11-1; d_gene: -; abundance: -; CDR3nt: TGTGCCAGCAGCCCCGGGGGGGTTCGGACTGAAGCTTTCTTT; CDR3aa: CASSPGGVRTEAFF
j_gene: TRBJ1-5; v_gene: TRBV7-8; d_gene: -; abundance: -; CDR3nt: TGTGCCAGCAGCTCGGGACTGCTCGGCGGTCAGCCCCAGCATTTT; CDR3aa: CASSSGLLGGQPQHF
j_gene: TRBJ2-1; v_gene: TRBV27; d_gene: TRBD2; abundance: -; CDR3nt: TGTGCCAGCAGTTTGGGGGGGACTAGCGGAGGCTCCTACAATGAGCAGTTCTTC; CDR3aa: CASSLGGTSGGSYNEQFF
j_gene: TRBJ2-1; v_gene: TRBV7-9; d_gene: TRBD2; abundance: once; CDR3nt: TGTGCCAGCAGGGAACCGGGACTAGCCTCAAATGAGCAGTTCTTC; CDR3aa: CASREPGLASNEQFF
j_gene: TRBJ2-2; v_gene: TRBV7-9; d_gene: -; abundance: -; CDR3nt: TGTGCCAGCAGCTTAGGGGGAGCCGGGGAGCTGTTTTTT; CDR3aa: CASSLGGAGELFF
j_gene: TRBJ2-5; v_gene: TRBV27; d_gene: TRBD1; abundance: -; CDR3nt: TGTGCCAGCAGAAAGGGACAGGGTCGCCAAGAGACCCAGTACTTC; CDR3aa: CASRKGQGRQETQYF
j_gene: TRBJ1-4; v_gene: TRBV19; d_gene: TRBD1; abundance: -; CDR3nt: TGTGCCAGTAGCATAAGGCTAGGGACAGGGCACGAAAAACTGTTTTTT; CDR3aa: CASSIRLGTGHEKLFF
j_gene: TRBJ2-4; v_gene: TRBV11-2; d_gene: TRBD2; abundance: -; CDR3nt: TGTGCCAGCAGCCAGGGACTAGCGGGAGGGGGACACATTCAGTACTTC; CDR3aa: CASSQGLAGGGHIQYF
j_gene: TRBJ2-3; v_gene: TRBV5-4; d_gene: -; abundance: -; CDR3nt: TGTGCCAGCAGCTTGGCCACAGGGCCGACAGATACGCAGTATTTT; CDR3aa: CASSLATGPTDTQYF
j_gene: TRBJ1-5; v_gene: TRBV16; d_gene: -; abundance: -; CDR3nt: TGTGCCAGCAGCCAACATAGACGGGACAATCAGCCCCAGCATTTT; CDR3aa: CASSQHRRDNQPQHF
j_gene: TRBJ2-7; v_gene: TRBV5-4; d_gene: -; abundance: -; CDR3nt: TGTGCCAGCAGCGAAGGACTCAACTACGAGCAGTACTTC; CDR3aa: CASSEGLNYEQYF
j_gene: TRBJ2-1; v_gene: TRBV24-1; d_gene: TRBD2; abundance: -; CDR3nt: TGTGCCACCAGTGATTCCTGGACTAGCGGGAGGAATGAGCAGTTCTTC; CDR3aa: CATSDSWTSGRNEQFF
j_gene: TRBJ2-1; v_gene: TRBV11-3; d_gene: TRBD1; abundance: -; CDR3nt: TGTGCCAGCACCACCGAGGGGGCGGCTCTCCACAATGAGCAGTTCTTC; CDR3aa: CASTTEGAALHNEQFF
j_gene: TRBJ2-4; v_gene: TRBV18; d_gene: TRBD1; abundance: -; CDR3nt: TGTGCCAGCACTCTAGGACAGGGTGTGTCCAAAAACATTCAGTACTTC; CDR3aa: CASTLGQGVSKNIQYF
j_gene: TRBJ1-1; v_gene: TRBV5-5; d_gene: -; abundance: -; CDR3nt: TGTGCCAGCAGCTTGCAGGGATGGACTGAAGCTTTCTTT; CDR3aa: CASSLQGWTEAFF
j_gene: TRBJ2-2; v_gene: TRBV24-1; d_gene: -; abundance: once; CDR3nt: TGTGCCACCAGTGATTCTGTGTTGAACACCGGGGAGCTGTTTTTT; CDR3aa: CATSDSVLNTGELFF
j_gene: TRBJ2-5; v_gene: TRBV30; d_gene: TRBD1; abundance: -; CDR3nt: TGTGCCTGGAGCGCGGACAGGGGGCAAGAGACCCAGTACTTC; CDR3aa: CAWSADRGQETQYF
j_gene: TRBJ1-3; v_gene: TRBV10-3; d_gene: -; abundance: -; CDR3nt: TGTGCCATCAGTGCCCGCACACAGGGACCGGAGGGAAACACCATATATTTT; CDR3aa: CAISARTQGPEGNTIYF